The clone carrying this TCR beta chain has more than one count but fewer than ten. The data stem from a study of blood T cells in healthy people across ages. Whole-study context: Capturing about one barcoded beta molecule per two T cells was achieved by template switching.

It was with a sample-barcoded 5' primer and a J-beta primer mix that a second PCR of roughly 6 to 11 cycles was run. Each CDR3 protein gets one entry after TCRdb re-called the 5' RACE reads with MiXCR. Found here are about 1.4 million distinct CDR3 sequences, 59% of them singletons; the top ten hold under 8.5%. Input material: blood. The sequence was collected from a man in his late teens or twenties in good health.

The CDR3 reads CASSYRSAYEQYF. The DNA of the CDR3 is TGTGCCAGCAGTTACCGCAGCGCCTACGAGCAGTACTTC. The chain joins TRBV6-5 to TRBJ2-7; D unclear. Germline lookup yields CDR1 MNHEY and CDR2 SVGAGI. Trimming removed 2 bases from V and 2 bases from J, with 7 bases in between. This CDR3 is 13 amino acids long.